The source of this T cell receptor beta chain is a study of OX40 agonist ivuxolimab in advanced cancers. Study-wide points: Among the least clonally expanded were partial responders at 0.1-3.0 mg/kg.

The CDR3 loop spans 13 amino acids. The V gene's germline CDR1 is WNHNN and CDR2 SYGVQD (reference sequence). V was cut by 6 bases and J by 2 bases, with 7 bases left in between. Assay: immunoSEQ multiplex PCR; the TCRdb copy retains only in-frame clones and omits some. This table has around 39,000 clones, 80% to 90% appearing once. In regard to this clone: Its antigen remains unknown.

The source material was CD4+ or CD8+ T cells sorted from blood, sampled in a trial of the OX40 agonist ivuxolimab. The clonotype originates from an adult with an advanced solid tumor such as melanoma, head and neck, liver or kidney cancer. The J gene is TRBJ2-2, the V gene TRBV10-1; no reliable D call. The DNA for the CDR3 is TGCGCCAGCAGCTTAGACAACACCGGGGAGCTGTTTTTT. Protein sequence: CASSLDNTGELFF.